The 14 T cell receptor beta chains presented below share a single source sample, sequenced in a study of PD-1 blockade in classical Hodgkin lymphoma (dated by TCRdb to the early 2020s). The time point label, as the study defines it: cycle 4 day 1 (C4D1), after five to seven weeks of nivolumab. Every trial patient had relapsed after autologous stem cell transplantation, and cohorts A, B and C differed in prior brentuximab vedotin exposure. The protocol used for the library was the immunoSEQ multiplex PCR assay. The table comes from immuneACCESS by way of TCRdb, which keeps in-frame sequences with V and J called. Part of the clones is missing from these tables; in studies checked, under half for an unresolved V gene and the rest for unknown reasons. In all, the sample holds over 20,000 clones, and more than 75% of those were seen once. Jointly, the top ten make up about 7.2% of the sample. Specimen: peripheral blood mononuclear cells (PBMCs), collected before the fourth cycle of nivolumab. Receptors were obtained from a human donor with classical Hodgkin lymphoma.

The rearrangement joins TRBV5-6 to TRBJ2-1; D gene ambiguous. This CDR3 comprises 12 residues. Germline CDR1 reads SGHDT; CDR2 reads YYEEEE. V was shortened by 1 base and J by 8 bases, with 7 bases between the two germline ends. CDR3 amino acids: CASSLFYDEQFF. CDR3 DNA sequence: TGTGCCAGCAGCTTGTTCTATGATGAGCAGTTCTTC.

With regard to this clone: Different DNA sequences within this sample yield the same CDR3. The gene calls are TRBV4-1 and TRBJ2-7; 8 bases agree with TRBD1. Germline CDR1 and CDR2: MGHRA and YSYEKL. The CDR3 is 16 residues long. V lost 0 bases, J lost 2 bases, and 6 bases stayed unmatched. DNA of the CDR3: TGCGCCAGCAGCCAAGATGGACAGGGCCTTACCTACGAGCAGTACTTC. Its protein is CASSQDGQGLTYEQYF.

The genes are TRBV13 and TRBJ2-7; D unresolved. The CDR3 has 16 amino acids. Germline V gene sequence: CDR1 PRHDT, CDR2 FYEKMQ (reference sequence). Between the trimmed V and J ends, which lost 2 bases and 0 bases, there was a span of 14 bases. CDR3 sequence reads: CASSLRFGQVSYEQYF. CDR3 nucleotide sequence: TGTGCCAGCAGCTTAAGGTTCGGTCAGGTCTCCTACGAGCAGTACTTC.

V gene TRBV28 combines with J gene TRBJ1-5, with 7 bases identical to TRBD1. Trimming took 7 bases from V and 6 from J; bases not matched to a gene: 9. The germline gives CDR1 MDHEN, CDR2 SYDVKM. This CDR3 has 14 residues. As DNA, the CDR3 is TGTGCCAGCAATTCCGGGACAGAAGTTCAGCCCCAGCATTTT. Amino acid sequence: CASNSGTEVQPQHF.

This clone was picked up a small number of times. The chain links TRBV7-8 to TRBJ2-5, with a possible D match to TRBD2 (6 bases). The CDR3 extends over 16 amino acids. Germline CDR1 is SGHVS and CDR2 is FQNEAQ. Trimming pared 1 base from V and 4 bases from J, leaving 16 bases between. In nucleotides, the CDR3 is TGTGCCAGCAGCTTAGGGATAGTCTCCGGGGGAGAGACCCAGTACTTC. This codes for CASSLGIVSGGETQYF.

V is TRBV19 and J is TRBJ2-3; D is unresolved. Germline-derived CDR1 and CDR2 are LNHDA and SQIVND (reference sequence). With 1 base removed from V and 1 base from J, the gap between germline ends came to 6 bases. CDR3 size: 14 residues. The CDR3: CASSIGVRTDTQYF. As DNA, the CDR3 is TGTGCCAGTAGTATAGGGGTCCGCACAGATACGCAGTATTTT.

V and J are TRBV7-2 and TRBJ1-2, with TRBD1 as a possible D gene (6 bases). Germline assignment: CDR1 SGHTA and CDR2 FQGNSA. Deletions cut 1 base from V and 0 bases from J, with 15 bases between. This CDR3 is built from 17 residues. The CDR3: CASSLGPRGSANYGYTF. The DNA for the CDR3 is TGTGCCAGCAGCTTAGGCCCCAGGGGTTCCGCTAACTATGGCTACACCTTC.

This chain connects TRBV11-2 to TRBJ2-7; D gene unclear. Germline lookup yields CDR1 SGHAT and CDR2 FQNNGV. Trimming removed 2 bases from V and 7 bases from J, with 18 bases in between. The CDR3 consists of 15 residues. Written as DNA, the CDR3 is TGTGCCAGCAGCTTATTGGTGTCTATCTCTAAGGAGCAGTACTTC. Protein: CASSLLVSISKEQYF.

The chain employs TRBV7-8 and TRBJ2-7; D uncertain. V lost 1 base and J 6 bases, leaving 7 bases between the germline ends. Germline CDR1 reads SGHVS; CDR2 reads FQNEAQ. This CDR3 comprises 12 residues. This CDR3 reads CASSLVVREQYF. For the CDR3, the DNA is TGTGCCAGCAGCTTAGTTGTACGCGAGCAGTACTTC.

The CDR3 DNA reads TGTGCCAGCAGCCAAGTAGGCGGGGAAGAGACCCAGTACTTC. Translated: CASSQVGGEETQYF. The chain recombines TRBV4-2 with TRBJ2-5, with D perhaps matching TRBD2 (6 bases). There are 14 residues in the CDR3. The ends were cut back, 1 base at V and 3 bases at J, with 9 bases in the middle. Per germline, CDR1 LGHNA and CDR2 YNFKEQ.

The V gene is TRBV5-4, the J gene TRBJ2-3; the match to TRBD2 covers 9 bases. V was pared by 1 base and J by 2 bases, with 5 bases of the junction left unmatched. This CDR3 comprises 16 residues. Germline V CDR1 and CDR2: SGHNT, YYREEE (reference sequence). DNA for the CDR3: TGTGCCAGCAGCTTGAGGCTAGCGGGGAACACAGATACGCAGTATTTT. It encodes CASSLRLAGNTDTQYF.

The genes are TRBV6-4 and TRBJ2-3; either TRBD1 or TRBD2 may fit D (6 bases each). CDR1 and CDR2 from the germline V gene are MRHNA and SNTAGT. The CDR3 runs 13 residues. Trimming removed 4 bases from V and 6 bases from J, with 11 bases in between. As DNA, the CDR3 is TGTGCCAGCAGTGCGGGGGCGGAGGATACGCAGTATTTT. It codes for CASSAGAEDTQYF.

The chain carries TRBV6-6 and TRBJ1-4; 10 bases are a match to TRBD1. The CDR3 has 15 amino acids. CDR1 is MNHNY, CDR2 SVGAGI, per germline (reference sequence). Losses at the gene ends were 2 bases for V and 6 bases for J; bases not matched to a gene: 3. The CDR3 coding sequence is TGTGCCAGCAGTTACGCCGGGACAGGGGATGAAAAACTGTTTTTT. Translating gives CASSYAGTGDEKLFF.

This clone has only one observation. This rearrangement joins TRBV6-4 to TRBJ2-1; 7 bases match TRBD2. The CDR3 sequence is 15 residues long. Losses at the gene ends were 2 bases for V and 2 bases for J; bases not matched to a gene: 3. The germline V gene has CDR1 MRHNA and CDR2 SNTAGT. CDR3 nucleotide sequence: TGTGCCAGCAGTGACGGGGCGGGAGCCTACAATGAGCAGTTCTTC. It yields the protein CASSDGAGAYNEQFF.